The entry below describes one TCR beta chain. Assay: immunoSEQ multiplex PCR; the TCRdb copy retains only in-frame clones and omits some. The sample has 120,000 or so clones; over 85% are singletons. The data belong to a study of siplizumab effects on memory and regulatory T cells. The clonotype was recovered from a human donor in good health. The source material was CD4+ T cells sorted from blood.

DNA of the CDR3: TGCGCCAGCAGCCGAGGGACACTGACAACTAATGAAAAACTGTTTTTT. Its translation is CASSRGTLTTNEKLFF. V and J are TRBV4-1 and TRBJ1-4; TRBD1 might be the D (6 bases). This CDR3 has 16 amino acids. In germline, CDR1 is MGHRA, CDR2 YSYEKL. V dropped 4 bases and J dropped 0 bases, with 12 bases sitting between them.